The 6 T cell receptor beta chains listed next were all sequenced from one sample in a study of graft-versus-host responses after intestinal transplantation. Lymphocytes (intraepithelial and lamina propria) were released by processing the graft tissue. Measured with immunoSEQ multiplex PCR; TCRdb has only the in-frame clones, and not every one. The sample lists roughly 15,000 clones, 74% occurring once. Sequenced here: ileum tissue, sampled 16 days after intestinal transplant. The receptors were gathered from a human patient who received an intestinal transplant, so some T cells may come from the graft donor.

V gene TRBV27 combines with J gene TRBJ1-5; D is unresolved. Germline V gene sequence: CDR1 MNHEY, CDR2 SMNVEV (reference sequence). The CDR3 sequence is 13 residues long. V was clipped by 3 bases and J by 5 bases, with 8 bases between them. The CDR3 DNA sequence: TGTGCCAGCAGTTTTGGCTTTTATCAGCCCCAGCATTTT. Protein: CASSFGFYQPQHF.

Only one count was recorded for this clone. The rearrangement links TRBV9 to TRBJ1-1; 8 bases map to TRBD1. The CDR3 has 17 amino acids. Germline trimming cut 4 bases from V and 0 bases from J; bases unmatched to any gene: 11. The germline CDR1 and CDR2 sequences are SGDLS and YYNGEE. CDR3 loop: CASSLTGTGLMNTEAFF. The CDR3 nucleotides read TGTGCCAGCAGCTTAACCGGGACAGGCCTTATGAACACTGAAGCTTTCTTT.

The V gene is TRBV28, the J gene TRBJ2-3, with TRBD2 identical over 8 bases. CDR1 is MDHEN, CDR2 SYDVKM, per germline. V trimming: 6 bases; J trimming: 5 bases; junction bases outside the gene matches: 10. This CDR3 is built from 15 residues. The CDR3 DNA sequence: TGTGCCAGCAGATCGATAGCGGGACCGATAGATACGCAGTATTTT. This translates into CASRSIAGPIDTQYF.

This clone was observed a single time. The V gene is TRBV19, the J gene TRBJ2-1; TRBD1 matches at 7 bases. The CDR3 has 15 residues. V lost 5 bases and J lost 4; bases outside the gene matches: 8. Germline V gene data show CDR1 as LNHDA and CDR2 as SQIVND (reference sequence). CDR3 region: CASSLGPGGYNEQFF. The DNA for the CDR3 is TGTGCCAGTAGTTTAGGTCCAGGGGGTTACAATGAGCAGTTCTTC.

CDR3 in amino acids: CASSRISGGYNEQFF. For the CDR3, the DNA is TGCGCCAGCAGTCGAATTAGCGGGGGGTACAATGAGCAGTTCTTC. This rearrangement joins TRBV5-1 to TRBJ2-1; TRBD2 matches 10 bases. The ends lost 5 bases at V and 4 bases at J; junction bases unmatched: 6. The germline V gene encodes CDR1 SGHRS and CDR2 YFSETQ. This CDR3 is 15 amino acids long.

This chain connects TRBV11-2 to TRBJ2-5, with TRBD2 as a possible D gene (5 bases). Germline V lookup: CDR1 SGHAT, CDR2 FQNNGV. The CDR3 spans 15 residues. Trimming left V 5 bases short and J 4 bases short, with 17 bases between. The CDR3 DNA is TGTGCCAGCAGCCCCCTCTTGAGGGCGGGAGAGACCCAGTACTTC. Protein: CASSPLLRAGETQYF.